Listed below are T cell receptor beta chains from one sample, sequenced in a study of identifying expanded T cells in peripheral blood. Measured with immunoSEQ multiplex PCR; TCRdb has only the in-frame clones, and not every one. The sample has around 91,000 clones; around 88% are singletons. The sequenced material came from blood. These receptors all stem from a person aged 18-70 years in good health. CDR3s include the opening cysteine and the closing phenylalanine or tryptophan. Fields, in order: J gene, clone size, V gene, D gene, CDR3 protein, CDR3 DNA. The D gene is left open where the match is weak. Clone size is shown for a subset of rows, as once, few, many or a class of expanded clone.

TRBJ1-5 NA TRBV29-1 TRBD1 CSVGGTGNQPQHF TGCAGCGTTGGAGGGACAGGGAATCAGCCCCAGCATTTT
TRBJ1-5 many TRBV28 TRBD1 CASSLAGGLNQPQHF TGTGCCAGCAGTTTGGCAGGGGGCCTTAATCAGCCCCAGCATTTT
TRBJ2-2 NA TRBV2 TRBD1 CASSVARQGNTGELFF TGTGCCAGCAGTGTTGCGAGACAGGGGAACACCGGGGAGCTGTTTTTT
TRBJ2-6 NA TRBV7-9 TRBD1 CASSRQGAGANVLTF TGTGCCAGCAGTCGACAGGGGGCTGGGGCCAACGTCCTGACTTTC
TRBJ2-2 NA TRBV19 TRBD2 CASSSGGGATGELFF TGTGCCAGTAGTAGCGGCGGGGGTGCTACCGGGGAGCTGTTTTTT
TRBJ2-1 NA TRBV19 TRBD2 CASSIGLAGLKYNEQFF TGTGCCAGTAGTATTGGACTAGCGGGCCTGAAGTACAATGAGCAGTTCTTC
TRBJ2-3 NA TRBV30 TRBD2 CAWSPLAGPTDTQYF TGTGCCTGGAGCCCTCTAGCGGGGCCCACAGATACGCAGTATTTT
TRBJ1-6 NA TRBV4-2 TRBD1 CASSQVRQGVSPLHF TGTGCCAGCAGCCAAGTCCGTCAGGGGGTTTCACCCCTCCACTTT
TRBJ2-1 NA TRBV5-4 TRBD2 CASSLRKREGEGEQFF TGTGCCAGCAGCTTAAGGAAGAGGGAGGGCGAGGGTGAGCAGTTCTTC
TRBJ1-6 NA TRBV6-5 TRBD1 CASSYFTGGNSPLHF TGTGCCAGCAGTTACTTTACAGGGGGGAATTCACCCCTCCACTTT
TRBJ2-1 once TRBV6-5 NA CASSPTRELYDEQFF TGTGCCAGCAGCCCCACACGGGAGCTTTACGATGAGCAGTTCTTC
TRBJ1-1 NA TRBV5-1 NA CAGSREPGSGTEAFF TGCGCCGGGAGCAGGGAGCCGGGAAGTGGCACTGAAGCTTTCTTT
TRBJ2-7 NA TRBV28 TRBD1 CASSFERQGSYEQYF TGTGCCAGCAGTTTCGAGAGACAGGGGTCCTACGAGCAGTACTTC
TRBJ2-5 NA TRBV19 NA CASSRRGKEETQYF TGTGCCAGTAGTCGACGGGGGAAAGAAGAGACCCAGTACTTC
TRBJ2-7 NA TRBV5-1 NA CASSLGGAREVQYF TGCGCCAGCAGCTTGGGAGGGGCGCGGGAAGTGCAGTACTTC
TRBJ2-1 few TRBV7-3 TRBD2 CASSFTTGTSRDNEQFF TGTGCCAGCAGCTTCACCACCGGGACTAGCAGGGACAATGAGCAGTTCTTC
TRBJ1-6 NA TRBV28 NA CASRTGKVGYNSPLHF TGTGCCAGCAGAACAGGGAAGGTGGGCTATAATTCACCCCTCCACTTT
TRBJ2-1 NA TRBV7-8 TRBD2 CASSQTSGSYNEQFF TGTGCCAGCAGCCAAACTAGCGGTTCCTACAATGAGCAGTTCTTC
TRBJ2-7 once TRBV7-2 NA CASSLGSYEQYF TGTGCCAGCAGCTTAGGGAGCTACGAGCAGTACTTC
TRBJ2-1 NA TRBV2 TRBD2 CASSDLAGGDEQFF TGTGCCAGCAGTGACTTAGCGGGGGGGGATGAGCAGTTCTTC
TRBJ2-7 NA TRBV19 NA CASSMSGASSYEQYF TGTGCCAGTAGTATGAGCGGCGCGAGCTCCTACGAGCAGTACTTC
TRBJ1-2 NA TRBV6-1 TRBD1 CASQGQAYGYTF TGTGCCAGCCAAGGACAGGCCTATGGCTACACCTTC